This paragraph reports one T cell receptor (beta chain). Antigen: not known. TCRdb re-called the RT-PCR reads with MiXCR, one entry per CDR3 protein. The table lists 550,000 to 600,000 distinct CDR3 sequences, around 11% of them singletons, with roughly 10% in the top ten. This sample was taken from a study of response to subunit inactivated influenza vaccine. General study findings and limits: That few new T cells are recruited by each seasonal influenza vaccination was the authors' suggestion.

The CDR3 covers 15 residues. The ends lost 0 bases at V and 2 bases at J; junction bases unmatched: 7. Germline V gene data show CDR1 as DFQATT and CDR2 as SNEGSKA (reference sequence). This receptor was taken from a man aged 50-59 years who received an inactivated influenza vaccine. This sample comprised PBMCs from blood, obtained on the day of vaccination. The V gene is TRBV20-1, the J gene TRBJ2-7; 7 bases match TRBD1. The CDR3 spells CSARDPTGSPYEQYF. In nucleotides, the CDR3 is TGCAGTGCTAGAGACCCGACAGGGTCCCCCTACGAGCAGTACTTC.